A selection of T cell receptor beta chains follows, all from one sample in a study of Graves' ophthalmopathy and Graves' hyperthyroidism. A single record per CDR3 protein comes from TCRdb applying MiXCR to the multiplex PCR reads. The sample holds 200,000 to 250,000 distinct CDR3 sequences; about 46% are singletons and the top ten take roughly 45%. The sample comprised peripheral blood. These receptors were taken from an adult man with Graves' ophthalmopathy. Both conserved end residues are part of each CDR3. Fields, in order: V gene, clone size, J gene, CDR3 protein. Not all rows give a size; the values are once, few, many and, for expanded clones, a class.

>TRBV5-1|.|TRBJ1-4
CASSVGTGLPPTNEKLFF
>TRBV7-9|.|TRBJ1-1
CASSLFLGNTEAFF
>TRBV6-1|.|TRBJ2-7
CASNLVRGRSEQYF
>TRBV4-1|once|TRBJ1-2
CASSPDFPDYGYTF
>TRBV20-1|.|TRBJ1-1
CSARVVTNTEAFF
>TRBV19|.|TRBJ2-5
CASSMQGALQETQYF
>TRBV7-8|many|TRBJ1-1
CASSRDRVGQGAEAFF
>TRBV2|few|TRBJ1-5
CASRSGPLSNQPQHF
>TRBV6-6|.|TRBJ1-1
CASGRTDRGTEAFF
>TRBV7-8|once|TRBJ1-5
CASSLAGVHQPQHF
>TRBV2|.|TRBJ1-2
CASSQGSGSGYTF
>TRBV9|.|TRBJ1-4
CASSLPIVAGEKLFF
>TRBV2|few|TRBJ1-6
CASSQEWSSPLHF
>TRBV7-3|once|TRBJ2-7
CASSLLVGESSYEQYF
>TRBV7-2|.|TRBJ2-2
CASSLARGQGARTGELFF
>TRBV20-1|.|TRBJ2-5
CSARGLRQGDVQETQYF
>TRBV12-3/TRBV12-4|few|TRBJ1-1
CASRSWGGVEAFF
>TRBV20-1|few|TRBJ1-4
CSALRQGVSTNEKLFF
>TRBV29-1|many|TRBJ1-2
CSVDDRGNGGYTF
>TRBV12-3/TRBV12-4|.|TRBJ2-5
CASSLGQGDGTQYF
>TRBV7-3|medium-sized|TRBJ2-2
CASSLGWDTGELFF
>TRBV29-1|many|TRBJ1-1
CSVTGQTNTEAFF
>TRBV6-1|few|TRBJ1-1
CASTLGQAYEAFF
>TRBV12-3/TRBV12-4|.|TRBJ2-7
CASLLGGGSEQYF
>TRBV20-1|.|TRBJ2-7
CSASSEADEQYF